The rows below give T cell receptor beta chains drawn from one sample of a study of graft-versus-host responses after intestinal transplantation. Their recognized antigens are unknown. The method was immunoSEQ multiplex PCR; TCRdb's version includes in-frame clones alone and lacks a portion of them. The table has about 71,000 clones, approximately 93% seen once; the top ten hold around 0.56%. The sequencing here drew on unstimulated CD8+ T cells sorted from spleen or lymph node cells, taken before intestinal transplant. The receptor source for this set is a human donor who received an intestinal transplant. The CDR3 runs from the conserved cysteine through the conserved F or W. A D gene is named only where the DNA matches it firmly. Clone size is not always given. Where it is, it says once, few, many or a class for expanded clones.

abundance: .
d_gene: .
j_gene: TRBJ2-7
v_gene: TRBV4-1
CDR3nt: TGCGCCAGCAGCAGAAGCGGGCTGCCCTACGAGCAGTACTTC
CDR3aa: CASSRSGLPYEQYF

abundance: .
d_gene: TRBD1
j_gene: TRBJ2-5
v_gene: TRBV6-5
CDR3nt: TGTGCCAGCAGCCCTTCCCCGGGACAGCAAGAGACCCAGTACTTC
CDR3aa: CASSPSPGQQETQYF

abundance: .
d_gene: .
j_gene: TRBJ2-3
v_gene: TRBV5-4
CDR3nt: TGTGCCAGCAGCTTGGGACTTGCGCCAGATACGCAGTATTTT
CDR3aa: CASSLGLAPDTQYF

abundance: .
d_gene: TRBD1
j_gene: TRBJ1-2
v_gene: TRBV6-5
CDR3nt: TGTGCCAGCGGCAGACAGGGCCTTAACTATGGCTACACCTTC
CDR3aa: CASGRQGLNYGYTF

abundance: .
d_gene: TRBD1
j_gene: TRBJ2-3
v_gene: TRBV28
CDR3nt: TGTGCCAGCAGTCCGGGGGACAGGGAGGTAGATACGCAGTATTTT
CDR3aa: CASSPGDREVDTQYF

abundance: .
d_gene: .
j_gene: TRBJ2-7
v_gene: TRBV10-2
CDR3nt: TGCGCCAGCAGTGAGTCCGGCAGGGTAGTGTACGAGCAGTACTTC
CDR3aa: CASSESGRVVYEQYF

abundance: .
d_gene: .
j_gene: TRBJ2-3
v_gene: TRBV2
CDR3nt: TGTGCCAGCAGTGGAGGTCGGGAGCTGGGAGATACGCAGTATTTT
CDR3aa: CASSGGRELGDTQYF

abundance: .
d_gene: TRBD2
j_gene: TRBJ2-3
v_gene: TRBV10-2
CDR3nt: TGCGCCAGCAGTAGCGGGAGGCCAGATACGCAGTATTTT
CDR3aa: CASSSGRPDTQYF

abundance: once
d_gene: TRBD1
j_gene: TRBJ1-5
v_gene: TRBV6-4
CDR3nt: TGTGCCAGCAGTGACTCGACAGGGGGCAATCAGCCCCAGCATTTT
CDR3aa: CASSDSTGGNQPQHF

abundance: .
d_gene: .
j_gene: TRBJ1-5
v_gene: TRBV4-1
CDR3nt: TGCGCCAGCAGCCAAGGGGCAGGGCAGCCCCAGCATTTT
CDR3aa: CASSQGAGQPQHF

abundance: .
d_gene: TRBD1
j_gene: TRBJ1-5
v_gene: TRBV19
CDR3nt: TGTGCCAGTAGTATACCCACGACAGGGGGTCAGCCCCAGCATTTT
CDR3aa: CASSIPTTGGQPQHF

abundance: .
d_gene: TRBD2
j_gene: TRBJ2-1
v_gene: TRBV2
CDR3nt: TGTGCCAGCAGTGAAGCGTTACTAGCGGGAAACAATGAGCAGTTCTTC
CDR3aa: CASSEALLAGNNEQFF

abundance: .
d_gene: TRBD2
j_gene: TRBJ2-1
v_gene: TRBV5-1
CDR3nt: TGCGCCAGCAGCTTAGCGGGAGCGGACTACAATGAGCAGTTCTTC
CDR3aa: CASSLAGADYNEQFF

abundance: .
d_gene: TRBD2
j_gene: TRBJ2-1
v_gene: TRBV11-3
CDR3nt: TGTGCCAGCAGCATCAGCGGACTAGCGAAAAACAATGAGCAGTTCTTC
CDR3aa: CASSISGLAKNNEQFF

abundance: .
d_gene: .
j_gene: TRBJ2-7
v_gene: TRBV7-9
CDR3nt: TGTGCCAGCAGCTTAAGTCCCCGGGGGCTACCCTACGAGCAGTACTTC
CDR3aa: CASSLSPRGLPYEQYF